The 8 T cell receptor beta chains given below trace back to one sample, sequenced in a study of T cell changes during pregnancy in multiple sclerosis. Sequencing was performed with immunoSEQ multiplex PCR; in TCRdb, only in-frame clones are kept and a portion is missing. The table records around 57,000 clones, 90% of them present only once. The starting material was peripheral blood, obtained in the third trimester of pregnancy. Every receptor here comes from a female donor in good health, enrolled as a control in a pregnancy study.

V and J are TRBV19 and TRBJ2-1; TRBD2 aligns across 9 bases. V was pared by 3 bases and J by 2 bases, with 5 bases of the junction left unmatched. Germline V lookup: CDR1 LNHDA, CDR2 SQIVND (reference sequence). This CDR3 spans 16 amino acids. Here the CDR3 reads CASSMVGGGAYNEQFF. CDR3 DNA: TGTGCCAGTAGTATGGTAGGCGGGGGGGCCTACAATGAGCAGTTCTTC.

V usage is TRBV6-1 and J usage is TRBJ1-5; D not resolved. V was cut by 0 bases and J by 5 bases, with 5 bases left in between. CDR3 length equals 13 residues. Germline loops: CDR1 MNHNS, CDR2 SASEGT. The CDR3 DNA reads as TGTGCCAGCAGTGAAGCGTTCGATCAGCCCCAGCATTTT. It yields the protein CASSEAFDQPQHF.

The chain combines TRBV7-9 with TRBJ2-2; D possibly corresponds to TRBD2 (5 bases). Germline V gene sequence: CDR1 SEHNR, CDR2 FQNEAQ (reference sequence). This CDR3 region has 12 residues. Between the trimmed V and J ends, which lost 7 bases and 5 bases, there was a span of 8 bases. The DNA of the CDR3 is TGTGCCAGCACGAAGCGGACCGGGGAGCTGTTTTTT. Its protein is CASTKRTGELFF.

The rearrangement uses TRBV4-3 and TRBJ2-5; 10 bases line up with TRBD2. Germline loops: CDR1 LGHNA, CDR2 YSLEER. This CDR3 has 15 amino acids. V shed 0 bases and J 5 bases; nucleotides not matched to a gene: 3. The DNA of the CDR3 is TGCGCCAGCAGCCAAGATACTAGCGGGGAGGAGACCCAGTACTTC. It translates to CASSQDTSGEETQYF.

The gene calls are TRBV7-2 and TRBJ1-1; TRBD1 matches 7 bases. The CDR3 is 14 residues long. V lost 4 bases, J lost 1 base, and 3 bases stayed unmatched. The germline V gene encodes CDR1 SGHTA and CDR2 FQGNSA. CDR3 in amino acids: CASSWGQKNTEAFF. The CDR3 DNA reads TGTGCCAGCAGCTGGGGACAGAAGAACACTGAAGCTTTCTTT.

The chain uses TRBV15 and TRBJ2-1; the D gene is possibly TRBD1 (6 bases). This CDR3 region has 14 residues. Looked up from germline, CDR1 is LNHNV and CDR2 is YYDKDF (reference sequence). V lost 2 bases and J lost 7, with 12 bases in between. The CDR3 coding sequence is TGTGCCACCAGCAGACCTACAGGGTCTAATGAGCAGTTCTTC. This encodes CATSRPTGSNEQFF.

The CDR3: CASSVDGGISYEQYF. Written as DNA, the CDR3 is TGTGCCAGCAGCGTAGACGGGGGGATCTCCTACGAGCAGTACTTC. The chain combines TRBV9 with TRBJ2-7, with 7 bases fitting TRBD2. V was clipped by 0 bases and J by 0 bases; unmatched bases: 3. The CDR3 runs 15 residues. Per the germline V gene, CDR1 is SGDLS and CDR2 is YYNGEE.

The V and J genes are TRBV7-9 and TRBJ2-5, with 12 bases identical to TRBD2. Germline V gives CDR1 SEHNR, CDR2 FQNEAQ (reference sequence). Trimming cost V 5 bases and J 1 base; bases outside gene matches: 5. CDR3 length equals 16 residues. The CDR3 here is CASSVLAGGLQETQYF. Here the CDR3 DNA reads TGTGCCAGCAGCGTTCTAGCGGGAGGGCTCCAAGAGACCCAGTACTTC.